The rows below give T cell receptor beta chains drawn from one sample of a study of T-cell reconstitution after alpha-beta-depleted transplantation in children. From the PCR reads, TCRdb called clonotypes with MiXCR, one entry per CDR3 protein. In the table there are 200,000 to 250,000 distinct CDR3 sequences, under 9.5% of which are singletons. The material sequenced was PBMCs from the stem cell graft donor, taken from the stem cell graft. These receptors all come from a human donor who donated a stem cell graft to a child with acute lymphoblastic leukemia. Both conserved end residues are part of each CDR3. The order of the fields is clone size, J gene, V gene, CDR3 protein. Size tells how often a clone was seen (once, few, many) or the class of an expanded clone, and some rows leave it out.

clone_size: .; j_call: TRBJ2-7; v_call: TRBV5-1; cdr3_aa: CASSLSGGGSYEQYF
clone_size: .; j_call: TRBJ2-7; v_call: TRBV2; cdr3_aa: CASSYPVTGDPYEQYF
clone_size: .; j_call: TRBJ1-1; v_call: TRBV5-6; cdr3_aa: CASSLQDRDRTEAFF
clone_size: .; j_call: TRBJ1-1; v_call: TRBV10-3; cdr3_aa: CAIHPSGGNTEAFF
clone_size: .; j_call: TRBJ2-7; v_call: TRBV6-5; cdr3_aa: CASSYGGQQYF
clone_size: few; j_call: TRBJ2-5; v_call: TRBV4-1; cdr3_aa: CASSQEQGAGGETQYF
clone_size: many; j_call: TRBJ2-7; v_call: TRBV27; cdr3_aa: CASSLYPGTGDEQYF
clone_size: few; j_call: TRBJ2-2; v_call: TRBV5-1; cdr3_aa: CASSKGRDKGQNTGELFF
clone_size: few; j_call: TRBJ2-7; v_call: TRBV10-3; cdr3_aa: CAISLAGTSSYEQYF
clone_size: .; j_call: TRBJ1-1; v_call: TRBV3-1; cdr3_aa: CASSQMQQSNTEAFF
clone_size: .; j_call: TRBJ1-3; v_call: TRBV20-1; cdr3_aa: CSARKGYGNTIYF
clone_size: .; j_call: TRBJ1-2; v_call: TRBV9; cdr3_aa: CASSARTARPNYGYTF
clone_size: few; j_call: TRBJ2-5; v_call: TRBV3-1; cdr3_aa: CASSAGGGKETQYF
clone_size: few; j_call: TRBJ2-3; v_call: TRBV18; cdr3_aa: CASSKAPSGGADTQYF
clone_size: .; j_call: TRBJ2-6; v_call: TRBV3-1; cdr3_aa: CASSQPGGGTGANVLTF
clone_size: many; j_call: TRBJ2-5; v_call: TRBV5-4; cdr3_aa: CASSLGGQGAMETQYF
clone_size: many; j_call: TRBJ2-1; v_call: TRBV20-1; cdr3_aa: CSARALAGGYNEQFF
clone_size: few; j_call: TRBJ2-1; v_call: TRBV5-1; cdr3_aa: CASSLSPVNEQFF
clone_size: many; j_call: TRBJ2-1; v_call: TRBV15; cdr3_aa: CATSRDIQGINEQFF
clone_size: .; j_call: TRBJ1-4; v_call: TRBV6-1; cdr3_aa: CASSGRGRDEKLFF
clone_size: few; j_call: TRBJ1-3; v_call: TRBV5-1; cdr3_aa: CASSSGTGNTIYF
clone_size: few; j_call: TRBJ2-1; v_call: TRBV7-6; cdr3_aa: CASSLRGGADEQFF
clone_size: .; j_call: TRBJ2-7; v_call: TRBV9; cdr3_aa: CASSRGDPYEQYF
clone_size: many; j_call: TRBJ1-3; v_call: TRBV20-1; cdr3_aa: CSAKDRVSLSGNTIYF
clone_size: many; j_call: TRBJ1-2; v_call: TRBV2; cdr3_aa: CATMTGDYGYTF
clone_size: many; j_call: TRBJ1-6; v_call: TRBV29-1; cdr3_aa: CSVGQGNNSPLHF
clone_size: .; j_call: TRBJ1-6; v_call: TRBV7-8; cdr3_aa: CASSPYRGRGSPLHF
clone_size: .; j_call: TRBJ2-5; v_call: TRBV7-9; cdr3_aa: CASSSDRGWQETQYF
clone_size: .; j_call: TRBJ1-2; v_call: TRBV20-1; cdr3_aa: CSARDTAAGDGYTF